These T cell receptor beta chains were read from a single sample in a study of T-cell memory formation after mild COVID-19. Via MiXCR, TCRdb re-called the 5' RACE reads, giving one row per CDR3 protein. The sample contains about 310,000 distinct CDR3 sequences, about 16% of which appear only once. What was sequenced was PBMCs or a T cell subset sorted from them (not recorded which). All receptors come from a man aged 18-30 years who had mild COVID-19 (a few samples of this study predate the infection). Cell type and time point are not known. The CDR3 runs from the conserved cysteine through the conserved F or W. D genes are given only for firm matches. Where a row states a size, it is once, few, many or the class of an expanded clone; other rows omit it.

v_call	d_call	clone_size	j_call	cdr3_aa	cdr3_nt
TRBV5-1	TRBD2	NA	TRBJ2-3	CASSRSGGALDTQYF	TGCGCCAGCAGCCGGAGCGGGGGGGCCTTAGATACGCAGTATTTT
TRBV5-1	NA	NA	TRBJ1-1	CASSLQVSMNTEAFF	TGCGCCAGCAGCTTACAGGTCTCAATGAACACTGAAGCTTTCTTT
TRBV4-3	TRBD2	few	TRBJ2-1	CASSLAGLNEQFF	TGCGCCAGCAGCCTAGCGGGGCTAAATGAGCAGTTCTTC
TRBV27	NA	many	TRBJ1-2	CASAPGLNYGYTF	TGTGCCAGCGCGCCAGGACTAAACTATGGCTACACCTTC
TRBV12-3/TRBV12-4	TRBD2	few	TRBJ2-3	CASSYGGGARDTQYF	TGTGCCAGCAGTTACGGCGGGGGGGCTCGAGATACGCAGTATTTT
TRBV3-1	NA	NA	TRBJ2-2	CASSPWTHDPGELFF	TGTGCCAGCAGTCCATGGACCCATGACCCCGGGGAGCTGTTTTTT
TRBV18	NA	NA	TRBJ2-1	CASREFYNEQFF	TGTGCCAGCCGGGAATTTTACAATGAGCAGTTCTTC
TRBV7-2	TRBD2	NA	TRBJ2-3	CASSASGGNTDTQYF	TGTGCCAGCAGCGCTAGCGGGGGGAACACAGATACGCAGTATTTT
TRBV20-1	TRBD2	few	TRBJ2-3	CSARDWGRGGPSTDTQYF	TGCAGTGCTAGAGATTGGGGGCGGGGGGGCCCCAGCACAGATACGCAGTATTTT
TRBV6-5	NA	NA	TRBJ1-4	CASSYISTNEKLFF	TGTGCCAGCAGCTACATCTCAACTAATGAAAAACTGTTTTTT
TRBV7-2	NA	NA	TRBJ1-3	CASSPQGGNTIYF	TGTGCCAGCAGCCCTCAGGGAGGAAACACCATATATTTT
TRBV11-2	NA	few	TRBJ2-3	CASSFAVPKRGSTDTQYF	TGTGCCAGCAGCTTTGCGGTGCCTAAGAGAGGGTCGACAGATACGCAGTATTTT
TRBV5-1	NA	NA	TRBJ2-5	CASSQAGYGETQYF	TGCGCCAGCAGCCAGGCTGGATACGGAGAGACCCAGTACTTC
TRBV7-9	NA	NA	TRBJ1-2	CASSLEGSRGYTF	TGTGCCAGCAGCTTAGAGGGAAGCCGGGGCTACACCTTC
TRBV4-3	NA	few	TRBJ2-3	CASSQEVDWADTQYF	TGCGCCAGCAGCCAAGAGGTTGACTGGGCCGATACGCAGTATTTT
TRBV6-2/TRBV6-3	NA	few	TRBJ2-3	CASSYSSSDTQYF	TGTGCCAGCAGTTACTCGAGTTCAGATACGCAGTATTTT
TRBV7-9	NA	few	TRBJ2-7	CASSRVGGNEQYF	TGTGCCAGCAGCCGCGTTGGAGGAAACGAGCAGTACTTC
TRBV29-1	NA	few	TRBJ1-2	CSADNVGASNYGYTF	TGCAGCGCCGACAATGTAGGGGCCTCTAACTATGGCTACACCTTC
TRBV4-3	NA	NA	TRBJ1-1	CASSQGQGVVRNTEAFF	TGCGCCAGCAGCCAAGGACAAGGGGTCGTCCGAAACACTGAAGCTTTCTTT
TRBV28	NA	NA	TRBJ1-2	CASRIGSQLGYTF	TGTGCCAGCAGGATAGGGTCCCAGCTTGGCTACACCTTC
TRBV6-1	NA	NA	TRBJ2-7	CASTGSWGDYEQYF	TGTGCCAGCACCGGGAGTTGGGGGGACTACGAGCAGTACTTC
TRBV4-3	NA	NA	TRBJ2-1	CASSHQQGTYNEQFF	TGCGCCAGCAGCCATCAACAGGGAACCTACAATGAGCAGTTCTTC
TRBV5-1	TRBD1	many	TRBJ1-4	CASSNTIQGSGEKLFF	TGCGCCAGCAGCAACACGATACAGGGGTCGGGGGAAAAACTGTTTTTT
TRBV7-2	TRBD1	NA	TRBJ1-5	CASSAGQGQPQHF	TGTGCCAGCAGCGCAGGACAGGGTCAGCCCCAGCATTTT
TRBV3-1	NA	few	TRBJ2-1	CASSPDSRHEQFF	TGTGCCAGCAGCCCGGACAGTCGTCATGAGCAGTTCTTC
TRBV9	NA	few	TRBJ2-3	CASSLDRGQVRVDTQYF	TGTGCCAGCAGCCTAGACCGGGGGCAGGTACGGGTAGATACGCAGTATTTT
TRBV5-1	NA	many	TRBJ2-6	CASSFGISGANVLTF	TGCGCCAGCAGCTTTGGAATCTCTGGGGCCAACGTCCTGACTTTC
TRBV7-9	TRBD1	few	TRBJ2-4	CASSLAGTEHIQYF	TGTGCCAGCAGCTTAGCCGGGACAGAACACATTCAGTACTTC
TRBV6-5	NA	few	TRBJ1-2	CASSYMAGGGYGYTF	TGTGCCAGCAGTTATATGGCAGGCGGGGGCTATGGCTACACCTTC
TRBV5-1	TRBD1	NA	TRBJ1-1	CASSLNRGGAFF	TGCGCCAGCAGCTTGAACAGGGGAGGGGCTTTCTTT